A single sample is the source of the 16 T cell receptor beta chains below, sequenced in a study of long-term antiretroviral therapy in people with HIV. At survey level, the immunoSEQ assay was run in its v3.0 version. Assay: immunoSEQ multiplex PCR; the TCRdb copy retains only in-frame clones and omits some. This table has about 35,000 clones, 65% to 80% appearing once. Sequences were derived from unsorted PBMCs, sampled 3 years after starting antiretroviral therapy. The receptors stem from a man over 45 with HIV.

This sequence joins TRBV4-3 and TRBJ2-7, with 8 bases matching TRBD2. Germline-derived CDR1 and CDR2 are LGHNA and YSLEER. Trimming at V came to 0 bases and at J to 7 bases, leaving 14 bases not matched to a gene. The CDR3 has 17 residues. The CDR3 DNA is TGCGCCAGCAGCCAAGACAAGAACGGGGGGGCTTCCAGGGAGCAGTACTTC. This encodes CASSQDKNGGASREQYF.

CDR3 region: CASTLQTSGLGTQYF. CDR3 coding DNA: TGTGCCAGCACCCTTCAGACTAGCGGCCTTGGAACGCAGTATTTT. The rearrangement links TRBV28 to TRBJ2-3, with TRBD2 matching 9 bases. This CDR3 has 15 residues. Germline V gives CDR1 MDHEN, CDR2 SYDVKM. Trimming took 7 bases from V and 9 from J; bases not matched to a gene: 14.

V and J are TRBV7-8 and TRBJ1-2; D is ambiguous. V was cut by 0 bases and J by 7 bases, with 12 bases left in between. Germline loops: CDR1 SGHVS, CDR2 FQNEAQ. There are 14 residues in the CDR3. CDR3 residues: CASSLAGRSGGYTF. The CDR3 nucleotides read TGTGCCAGCAGCTTAGCAGGCAGGAGTGGTGGCTACACCTTC.

This rearrangement joins TRBV6-5 to TRBJ1-3, with TRBD1 as a possible D gene (6 bases). Germline lookup yields CDR1 MNHEY and CDR2 SVGAGI. V dropped 5 bases and J dropped 0 bases, with 11 bases sitting between them. The length of the CDR3 is 15 residues. This CDR3 is CASSRQDLSGNTIYF. In nucleotides, the CDR3 is TGTGCCAGCAGTCGACAGGACCTCTCTGGAAACACCATATATTTT.

This clone has just a few counts. The rearrangement uses TRBV7-2 and TRBJ1-1; a weak D match, TRBD1 (5 bases). This CDR3 is built from 15 residues. Germline CDR1 is SGHTA and CDR2 is FQGNSA. Trimming cost V 5 bases and J 0 bases, with 13 bases left between them. The CDR3 DNA reads TGTGCCAGCAGCACCCAGACAGTTATGAACACTGAAGCTTTCTTT. Its protein product is CASSTQTVMNTEAFF.

This clone was seen only a few times. The rearrangement joins TRBV7-9 to TRBJ1-2, with D possibly TRBD1 on 6 matching bases. CDR3 size: 15 residues. Germline CDR1 SEHNR, CDR2 FQNEAQ (reference sequence). V was clipped by 1 base and J by 7 bases, with 16 bases between them. CDR3 sequence reads: CASSLVHGGQGGYTF. The DNA of the CDR3 is TGTGCCAGCAGCTTAGTACACGGGGGGCAGGGTGGCTACACCTTC.

The V and J genes are TRBV30 and TRBJ2-7, with 9 bases identical to TRBD2. Trimming at V came to 7 bases and at J to 1 base, leaving 14 bases not matched to a gene. In germline, CDR1 is GTSNPN, CDR2 SVGIG (reference sequence). The CDR3 has 16 residues. The CDR3 protein is CASSFYSGSRSYEQYF. The DNA for the CDR3 is TGTGCCTCCTCCTTCTATAGCGGGAGCCGATCCTACGAGCAGTACTTC.

This chain connects TRBV2 to TRBJ1-1; tentative D call: TRBD1 (5 bases). The germline CDR1 and CDR2 sequences are SNHLY and FYNNEI. This CDR3 has 13 amino acids. V was pared by 6 bases and J by 0 bases, with 8 bases between. CDR3 protein: CASRLGVNTEAFF. The CDR3 nucleotides are TGTGCCAGCAGATTGGGGGTGAACACTGAAGCTTTCTTT.

The chain combines TRBV28 with TRBJ1-5; D perhaps matches TRBD1 (5 bases). Trimming shortened V by 11 bases and J by 4 bases, and 21 bases separated the two germline ends. CDR1 is MDHEN and CDR2 is SYDVKM in the germline V gene. The CDR3 is made up of 15 amino acids. The CDR3 is CALAPEKGLNQPQHF. The DNA of the CDR3 is TGTGCCCTTGCTCCAGAAAAGGGGCTGAATCAGCCCCAGCATTTT.

The chain recombines TRBV4-1 with TRBJ1-1; TRBD1 matches at 7 bases. Germline V gene lookup returns CDR1 MGHRA and CDR2 YSYEKL. Germline trimming cut 8 bases from V and 1 base from J; bases unmatched to any gene: 10. The CDR3 is 15 amino acids. CDR3 in amino acids: CASLTRGGANTEAFF. For the CDR3, the DNA is TGCGCCAGCCTAACTCGAGGGGGCGCGAACACTGAAGCTTTCTTT.

This clone was seen a few times. This rearrangement joins TRBV7-2 to TRBJ1-2, with D unresolved. Germline V gene sequence: CDR1 SGHTA, CDR2 FQGNSA. V gave up 8 bases and J gave up 4 bases, with 17 bases separating them. CDR3 length: 14 residues. CDR3 loop: CASRYPAAGYGYTF. For the CDR3, the DNA is TGTGCCAGCCGTTATCCCGCAGCTGGCTATGGCTACACCTTC. The full variable domain, in which reference TRBV7-2 and TRBJ1-2 provide the parts outside the CDR3, is GAGVSQSPSNKVTEKGKDVELRCDPISGHTALYWYRQSLGQGLEFLIYFQGNSAPDKSGLPSDRFSAERTGGSVSTLTIQRTQQEDSAVYLCASRYPAAGYGYTFGSGTRLTVV.

This clone has a single count. The V and J genes are TRBV5-1 and TRBJ1-1, with D possibly being TRBD1 (6 bases). Germline V lookup: CDR1 SGHRS, CDR2 YFSETQ. V dropped 3 bases and J dropped 4 bases, with 13 bases sitting between them. The CDR3 consists of 14 residues. The CDR3 reads CASSSQGSGTEAFF. CDR3 coding DNA: TGCGCCAGCAGCTCCCAGGGGTCGGGCACTGAAGCTTTCTTT.

The chain is built from TRBV7-2 and TRBJ2-7, with 8 bases that match TRBD2. Germline CDR1 and CDR2: SGHTA and FQGNSA. V gave up 5 bases and J gave up 5 bases; unmatched junction bases: 8. This CDR3 spans 14 amino acids. The CDR3 nucleotides are TGTGCCAGCAGCCTCCAAGCGGGAGAAGACGAGCAGTACTTC. Its translation is CASSLQAGEDEQYF.

V gene TRBV5-4 combines with J gene TRBJ2-5; possibly TRBD2 for D (6 bases). Germline V gene data show CDR1 as SGHNT and CDR2 as YYREEE (reference sequence). The ends were cut back, 2 bases at V and 5 bases at J, with 10 bases in the middle. The CDR3 loop spans 13 amino acids. The CDR3 DNA follows: TGTGCCAGCAGCTTCCTAGGAGGGGAGACCCAGTACTTC. It encodes CASSFLGGETQYF.

This clone was counted only a few times. V gene TRBV7-9 combines with J gene TRBJ2-7; TRBD1 matches at 10 bases. V shed 5 bases and J 5 bases; nucleotides not matched to a gene: 9. The CDR3 consists of 15 residues. The germline gives CDR1 SEHNR, CDR2 FQNEAQ (reference sequence). The CDR3 sequence is CASSPAGTGAHEQYF. CDR3 nucleotides: TGTGCCAGCAGCCCGGCCGGGACAGGGGCCCACGAGCAGTACTTC.

This chain links TRBV12-5 with TRBJ2-2; weak D call: TRBD2 (5 bases). Per germline, CDR1 LGHNT and CDR2 FRNRAP. Trimming shortened V by 5 bases and J by 4 bases, and 11 bases separated the two germline ends. The CDR3 runs 14 residues. CDR3 loop: CASGKREGTGELFF. The DNA of the CDR3 is TGTGCTAGTGGTAAACGGGAAGGCACCGGGGAGCTGTTTTTT.